This T cell receptor (beta chain) originates from a study of identifying expanded T cells in peripheral blood. Notes on the study in general: Differentially abundant clones: about 1.1 between replicates, around 17 at around 2 weeks, less than 20 at four. Variance in clone template counts between approximately two-week samples significantly increased with total template count across all healthy donors.

Repertoires were generated with immunoSEQ multiplex PCR, while TCRdb's copy carries only in-frame clones and drops some. This table holds around 100,000 clones, around 88% found once. Worth noting for this clone: The target antigen is unknown.

During the collection period, no donor immune events like infections were recorded. V shed 1 base, J shed 3 bases, and the junction held 2 bases outside the gene matches. This CDR3 spans 14 amino acids. Germline V gives CDR1 MNHEY, CDR2 SVGAGI. The V gene is TRBV6-5, the J gene TRBJ1-2; TRBD1 agrees at 7 bases. Sequences were obtained from blood. This clonotype was obtained from a person aged 18-70 years in good health. CDR3 loop: CASSYFGQDYGYTF. The CDR3 nucleotides are TGTGCCAGCAGTTACTTCGGACAGGACTATGGCTACACCTTC.